This T cell receptor (beta chain) comes out of a study of CD8 T cells in Susac syndrome (dated by TCRdb to the late 2010s). Turning to the overall study: Of the Susac syndrome patients who were sequenced, eight were in clinical remission while roughly 6 had clinically active disease. At blood withdrawal, Susac syndrome patients were either therapy-naive, taking corticosteroids (in some cases with IVIg as well), or taking IVIg alone. The study used repertoire sequencing to test whether antigen drove CD8+ T cell activation and differentiation in Susac syndrome. Summary of the overall study and its limitations: In the CD4+ T cell repertoire of Susac syndrome patients, clonal expansion was not detected. The TCR sequencing and HLA analysis was acknowledged to have included a relatively small number of individuals.

RNA was extracted using the RNeasy kit, and about 0.5 to 1 ug of the RNA was reverse transcribed with random hexamers. TCR beta CDR3 regions were amplified with the immunoSEQ multiplex PCR assay covering 54 Vbeta and 13 Jbeta segments. To correct PCR amplification bias, a synthetic template baseline was used for both primer optimization and computational correction. On the authors' methods: Reads were annotated to V, D and J genes per IMGT and analyzed with immunoSEQ Analyzer, keeping only productive sequences. Clonality was computed as one minus Shannon entropy normalized by log2 of the number of productive unique sequences. For each patient and control, public and private clones were evaluated among the 100 most prevalent clones. Clones were defined as Susac-specific when absent from the healthy and MS cohorts, from 1,000 to 1,100 published viral clones and from other ImmuneACCESS disease sequences. TCRdb reprocessed the public reads (quality trimming at Q25 with fastp, clone calling with MiXCR) and kept in-frame beta chains. When rows share a CDR3 protein, they turn into one entry using the most common DNA and genes. The V and J calls shown here were made by TCRdb, not taken from the authors' results. Within this sample are some 240,000 distinct CDR3 sequences, with about 95% of them counted one time only. Jointly, the top ten make up 0.1% of the sample.

V and J are truncated by 6 bases and 4 bases respectively, leaving an intervening sequence of 13 bases. From the cysteine through the phenylalanine, the CDR3 covers 14 amino acids. CDR3 DNA is the only sequence kept; it has 42 bases, read in frame from the first base. From the germline V gene, CDR1 is MGHDK and CDR2 is SYGVNS. Peripheral blood CD8+ and CD4+ T cells from healthy donors, Susac syndrome patients and multiple sclerosis patients were profiled by high-throughput TCR beta sequencing. Recently defined diagnostic criteria for definite or probable disease were met by the Susac syndrome patients. Bulk CD8+ and CD4+ T cells were purified by magnetic negative isolation, while CD8+ TEMRA cells were enriched using FACS. Blood was collected in EDTA tubes and processed within 24 hours, with PBMCs isolated through density gradient centrifugation. PBMCs intended for TCR sequencing were cryopreserved in liquid nitrogen and were subsequently thawed in a 37 degrees C water bath. Purity of sorted or isolated CD4+, CD8+ and CD8+ TEMRA cells was at least 90%.

As regards this clonotype: The antigen this receptor binds is unknown. Base qualities are not provided; no much larger clone lies one nucleotide away.

This chain is built from TRBV25-1 and TRBJ2-1, and the D gene may be TRBD2, 6 bases matching. The clonotype originates from a human donor with Susac syndrome. Sequenced material: CD4+ T cells from PBMCs. CDR3 region: CASRESGSYNEQFF. Read as DNA, the sequence is TGTGCCAGCAGAGAAAGCGGGTCTTACAATGAGCAGTTCTTC.